These 18 T cell receptor beta chains were sequenced from one sample in a study of T cell changes during pregnancy in multiple sclerosis. Sequenced by immunoSEQ multiplex PCR; TCRdb stores in-frame clones only, minus some. The repertoire holds over 85,000 clones, with roughly 89% as singletons. Sequenced material: peripheral blood, taken after pregnancy. The receptor set was obtained from a female donor in good health, enrolled as a control in a pregnancy study.

The chain carries TRBV9 and TRBJ2-1; D is possibly TRBD2 (7 bases). The germline gives CDR1 SGDLS, CDR2 YYNGEE. This CDR3 has 16 amino acids. With 0 bases removed from V and 4 bases from J, the gap between germline ends came to 14 bases. The CDR3 DNA is TGTGCCAGCAGCGTAGCGGAGGGGGGGCCTTACAATGAGCAGTTCTTC. Translation: CASSVAEGGPYNEQFF. Together with reference TRBV9 and TRBJ2-1, the CDR3 gives the full variable domain: DSGVTQTPKHLITATGQRVTLRCSPRSGDLSVYWYQQSLDQGLQFLIQYYNGEERAKGNILERFSAQQFPDLHSELNLSSLELGDSALYFCASSVAEGGPYNEQFFGPGTRLTVL.

This rearrangement joins TRBV7-9 to TRBJ1-2; D call uncertain. CDR1 and CDR2 from the germline V gene are SEHNR and FQNEAQ (reference sequence). The CDR3 extends over 14 amino acids. The V gene lost 0 bases and the J gene lost 8 bases, with 13 bases spanning the gap. CDR3 sequence: CASSLAGGNRGYTF. Written as DNA, the CDR3 is TGTGCCAGCAGCTTAGCGGGTGGAAACAGAGGCTACACCTTC.

The J gene is TRBJ1-4, the V gene TRBV19; 7 bases agree with TRBD1. V lost 10 bases and J lost 0; bases outside the gene matches: 14. This CDR3 has 17 amino acids. Germline-derived CDR1 and CDR2 are LNHDA and SQIVND (reference sequence). As DNA, the CDR3 is TGTGCCACCTCGTTCTTGGACAGGAGAACAACTAATGAAAAACTGTTTTTT. This encodes CATSFLDRRTTNEKLFF.

V is TRBV25-1 and J is TRBJ2-7, with D hard to call. Germline V CDR1 and CDR2: MGHDK, SYGVNS. The germline V and J ends were trimmed by 3 bases and 1 base, with 4 bases remaining between them. The CDR3 totals 12 residues. The CDR3 region is CASSESSYEQYF. In nucleotides, the CDR3 is TGTGCCAGCAGTGAGTCGTCCTACGAGCAGTACTTC.

This rearrangement joins TRBV6-5 to TRBJ1-5; 8 positions agree with TRBD1. From germline, CDR1 is MNHEY and CDR2 SVGAGI. The CDR3 is 12 residues long. The V and J ends lost 6 bases and 5 bases, in that order; junction bases with no gene match: 0. The CDR3 is CASRQGDQPQHF. CDR3 sequence (DNA): TGTGCCAGCAGACAGGGGGATCAGCCCCAGCATTTT.

The rearrangement joins TRBV10-3 to TRBJ2-2; D gene uncertain. CDR1 ENHRY and CDR2 SYGVKD come from the germline V gene. This CDR3 is built from 12 residues. V was cut by 7 bases and J by 6 bases, with 9 bases left in between. The CDR3 DNA follows: TGTGCCATCACCCCTGAGCCCGGGGAGCTGTTTTTT. Protein product: CAITPEPGELFF.

The chain combines TRBV6-5 with TRBJ1-1, with TRBD1 matching 10 bases. Unmatched junction bases numbered 7, after V lost 5 bases and J lost 4 bases. Germline loops: CDR1 MNHEY, CDR2 SVGAGI. The CDR3 is made up of 15 amino acids. CDR3 sequence: CASSPRQGASTEAFF. CDR3 bases: TGTGCCAGCAGTCCCCGACAGGGGGCGAGCACTGAAGCTTTCTTT.

This clone was found once. The J gene is TRBJ2-3, the V gene TRBV5-1, with TRBD2 matching 10 bases. This CDR3 spans 18 amino acids. The J segment lost 0 bases and the V segment lost 4 bases, leaving 11 bases of the junction unmatched. Germline V gene lookup returns CDR1 SGHRS and CDR2 YFSETQ. This CDR3 is CASSLRVSGGTSTDTQYF. CDR3 DNA sequence: TGCGCCAGCAGCCTTCGGGTTAGCGGGGGGACTAGCACAGATACGCAGTATTTT.

The V call is TRBV27, the J call TRBJ1-2; possibly TRBD1 for D (5 bases). The CDR3 runs 13 residues. With 2 bases removed from V and 3 bases from J, the gap between germline ends came to 7 bases. Germline V gives CDR1 MNHEY, CDR2 SMNVEV (reference sequence). CDR3 DNA: TGTGCCAGCAGTTTAGGGGCAGACTATGGCTACACCTTC. Translated: CASSLGADYGYTF.

This sequence joins TRBV27 and TRBJ1-6, with unresolved D. This CDR3 comprises 15 residues. Germline V gene data show CDR1 as MNHEY and CDR2 as SMNVEV (reference sequence). Trimming cost V 5 bases and J 6 bases, with 14 bases left between them. CDR3 DNA: TGTGCCAGCAGTCTAGCAATTCACAGTAATTCACCCCTCCACTTT. Protein product: CASSLAIHSNSPLHF.

The J gene is TRBJ1-4, the V gene TRBV20-1; unclear D gene. Trimming removed 7 bases at V and 4 bases at J, with 7 bases between. CDR1 is DFQATT, CDR2 SNEGSKA, per germline (reference sequence). This CDR3 comprises 11 residues. The CDR3 spells CSVNFNEKLFF. The CDR3 DNA reads TGCAGTGTCAACTTTAATGAAAAACTGTTTTTT.

The sample holds a few counts of this clone. V and J are TRBV29-1 and TRBJ2-3; D is undetermined. Germline CDR1 reads SQVTM; CDR2 reads ANQGSEA. Trimming left V 3 bases short and J 2 bases short, with 6 bases between. This CDR3 region has 12 residues. The CDR3 sequence is CSVEANTDTQYF. DNA for the CDR3: TGCAGCGTTGAGGCAAACACAGATACGCAGTATTTT.

The chain uses TRBV7-3 and TRBJ1-4, with 8 bases identical to TRBD1. The CDR3 consists of 15 residues. V lost 2 bases to trimming and J lost 8 bases; unmatched junction nucleotides: 7. Germline V gene lookup returns CDR1 SGHTA and CDR2 FQGTGA. The chain's CDR3 is CASSLAQTGAEKLFF. In DNA, the CDR3 is TGTGCCAGCAGCTTAGCGCAGACAGGGGCGGAAAAACTGTTTTTT.

The rearrangement uses TRBV7-2 and TRBJ2-5; D possibly corresponds to TRBD2 (5 bases). The CDR3 is made up of 14 amino acids. Germline V gene data show CDR1 as SGHTA and CDR2 as FQGNSA. With 5 bases removed from V and 5 bases from J, the gap between germline ends came to 15 bases. The CDR3 DNA is TGTGCCAGCAGCGGTGGTGTGGGCGGGGAGACCCAGTACTTC. Amino acid sequence: CASSGGVGGETQYF.

The CDR3 spells CSVEVGGTGPLDTQYF. In nucleotides, the CDR3 is TGCAGCGTTGAAGTGGGCGGGACGGGGCCCTTAGATACGCAGTATTTT. This rearrangement joins TRBV29-1 to TRBJ2-3, with D perhaps matching TRBD2 (6 bases). The V end lost 1 base, the J end lost 5 bases, and 19 bases lay between the germline ends. The CDR3 runs to 16 residues. CDR1 is SQVTM, CDR2 ANQGSEA, per germline.

The chain joins TRBV18 to TRBJ1-2; D gene uncertain. The length of the CDR3 is 14 residues. CDR1 KGHSH and CDR2 LQKENI come from the germline V gene. V was pared by 3 bases and J by 7 bases, with 15 bases between. CDR3: CASSPDLGYSGYTF. The CDR3 nucleotides are TGTGCCAGCTCACCGGATCTCGGGTATAGTGGCTACACCTTC.

The chain is built from TRBV6-5 and TRBJ1-1; D unresolved. The CDR3 sequence is 14 residues long. Germline CDR1 is MNHEY and CDR2 is SVGAGI. Trimming took 10 bases from V and 1 from J, leaving 16 bases between them. CDR3 nucleotides: TGTGCCACCGGTGGAAAGCAGGCGAACACTGAAGCTTTCTTT. Protein sequence: CATGGKQANTEAFF.

The CDR3 sequence is CASRVSTGSNTEAFF. In DNA form, the CDR3 reads TGTGCCAGCCGAGTAAGTACAGGGAGCAACACTGAAGCTTTCTTT. The rearrangement joins TRBV2 to TRBJ1-1; D perhaps matches TRBD1 (6 bases). The CDR3 totals 15 residues. The V end lost 8 bases, the J end lost 2 bases, and 18 bases lay between the germline ends. Germline CDR1 is SNHLY and CDR2 is FYNNEI.